Listed below are T cell receptor beta chains from one sample, sequenced in a study of regulatory T cells in long-lasting Graves disease. TCRdb itself ran the multiplex PCR reads through MiXCR, one entry per CDR3 protein. Of around 400,000 distinct CDR3 sequences detected, approximately 23% appear once; the ten largest clones hold under 35%. The sequencing here drew on peripheral blood mononuclear cells (PBMCs), taken when the disease was refractory, from a patient treated with antithyroid drugs. These receptor sequences come from a woman in her forties with Graves disease. The CDR3 runs from the conserved cysteine through the conserved F or W. Fields, in order: CDR3 protein, CDR3 DNA, D gene, J gene, V gene, clone size. A D gene is named only where the DNA matches it firmly. For some rows the clone size is stated as once, few or many, or as a class when expanded; others skip it.

CDR3aa: CASSPAGLAAYEQYF; CDR3nt: TGTGCCAGCAGCCCCGCGGGACTAGCGGCCTACGAGCAGTACTTC; d_gene: TRBD2; j_gene: TRBJ2-7; v_gene: TRBV3-1; abundance: NA
CDR3aa: CASSLNRDRGYEQYF; CDR3nt: TGTGCCAGCAGTTTAAACCGGGACAGGGGCTACGAGCAGTACTTC; d_gene: TRBD1; j_gene: TRBJ2-7; v_gene: TRBV28; abundance: many
CDR3aa: CASSEYWENTIYF; CDR3nt: TGTGCCAGCAGTGAATATTGGGAAAACACCATATATTTT; d_gene: NA; j_gene: TRBJ1-3; v_gene: TRBV25-1; abundance: few
CDR3aa: CASSLQGPDQPQHF; CDR3nt: TGTGCCAGCAGCCTACAGGGGCCCGATCAGCCCCAGCATTTT; d_gene: TRBD1; j_gene: TRBJ1-5; v_gene: TRBV6-1; abundance: NA
CDR3aa: CASSQDRTVYEQYF; CDR3nt: TGTGCCAGCAGCCAAGACAGGACAGTCTACGAGCAGTACTTC; d_gene: NA; j_gene: TRBJ2-7; v_gene: TRBV3-1; abundance: few
CDR3aa: CASSFWAGWSTGELFF; CDR3nt: TGTGCCAGCAGTTTTTGGGCAGGGTGGAGCACCGGGGAGCTGTTTTTT; d_gene: NA; j_gene: TRBJ2-2; v_gene: TRBV28; abundance: NA
CDR3aa: CAWDGQGAGGYTF; CDR3nt: TGTGCCTGGGACGGACAGGGGGCTGGTGGCTACACCTTC; d_gene: TRBD1; j_gene: TRBJ1-2; v_gene: TRBV30; abundance: many
CDR3aa: CASSRRQNYEQYF; CDR3nt: TGCGCCAGCAGTCGGCGGCAAAACTACGAGCAGTACTTC; d_gene: NA; j_gene: TRBJ2-7; v_gene: TRBV4-1; abundance: few
CDR3aa: CASSPFVGNAKKQDGYTF; CDR3nt: TGTGCCAGCAGCCCTTTCGTAGGAAATGCTAAAAAGCAGGATGGCTACACCTTC; d_gene: NA; j_gene: TRBJ1-2; v_gene: TRBV9; abundance: few
CDR3aa: CASSQGSGPTYEQYF; CDR3nt: TGTGCCAGCAGCCAAGGGTCGGGACCCACCTACGAGCAGTACTTC; d_gene: NA; j_gene: TRBJ2-7; v_gene: TRBV3-1; abundance: NA
CDR3aa: CASSRAGANTGELFF; CDR3nt: TGTGCCAGCAGTCGGGCGGGGGCGAACACCGGGGAGCTGTTTTTT; d_gene: TRBD2; j_gene: TRBJ2-2; v_gene: TRBV3-1; abundance: once
CDR3aa: CASRMMLGSTGELFF; CDR3nt: TGTGCCAGTAGGATGATGTTGGGGAGCACCGGGGAGCTGTTTTTT; d_gene: NA; j_gene: TRBJ2-2; v_gene: TRBV19; abundance: NA
CDR3aa: CASRPLMGIPGANVLTF; CDR3nt: TGTGCCAGCAGACCCTTGATGGGGATCCCTGGGGCCAACGTCCTGACTTTC; d_gene: NA; j_gene: TRBJ2-6; v_gene: TRBV28; abundance: many
CDR3aa: CASSPMDAGQEGDEQFF; CDR3nt: TGTGCCAGCAGCCCCATGGATGCGGGACAGGAGGGGGATGAGCAGTTCTTC; d_gene: TRBD1; j_gene: TRBJ2-1; v_gene: TRBV11-2; abundance: NA
CDR3aa: CSALLAGGLSYEQYF; CDR3nt: TGCAGTGCACTTCTAGCGGGAGGCCTCTCCTACGAGCAGTACTTC; d_gene: TRBD2; j_gene: TRBJ2-7; v_gene: TRBV20-1; abundance: many
CDR3aa: CASSSRLAGMGAGDEQFF; CDR3nt: TGTGCCAGTAGTTCCCGACTAGCGGGAATGGGGGCGGGAGATGAGCAGTTCTTC; d_gene: TRBD2; j_gene: TRBJ2-1; v_gene: TRBV19; abundance: NA
CDR3aa: CASRTPTYEQYF; CDR3nt: TGTGCCAGCCGGACACCAACCTACGAGCAGTACTTC; d_gene: NA; j_gene: TRBJ2-7; v_gene: TRBV28; abundance: many
CDR3aa: CASSEGVLRPRKHF; CDR3nt: TGTGCCAGCAGTGAAGGGGTACTCAGGCCGCGGAAACACTTC; d_gene: NA; j_gene: TRBJ2-7; v_gene: TRBV6-1; abundance: few
CDR3aa: CASSLGAGPNEQFF; CDR3nt: TGTGCCAGCAGTTTAGGGGCAGGGCCCAATGAGCAGTTCTTC; d_gene: NA; j_gene: TRBJ2-1; v_gene: TRBV28; abundance: many
CDR3aa: CASSTISTGWNSPLHF; CDR3nt: TGTGCCAGCAGCACCATTTCGACAGGGTGGAATTCACCCCTCCACTTT; d_gene: TRBD1; j_gene: TRBJ1-6; v_gene: TRBV7-2; abundance: few
CDR3aa: CASRPGQLTYEQYF; CDR3nt: TGCGCCAGCAGACCTGGACAGCTGACCTACGAGCAGTACTTC; d_gene: NA; j_gene: TRBJ2-7; v_gene: TRBV5-1; abundance: many
CDR3aa: CASSERYSGANVLTF; CDR3nt: TGTGCCAGCAGCGAACGGTACTCTGGGGCCAACGTCCTGACTTTC; d_gene: NA; j_gene: TRBJ2-6; v_gene: TRBV7-9; abundance: few
CDR3aa: CASSPSGQGEAFF; CDR3nt: TGTGCCAGCAGCCCTTCGGGACAGGGTGAAGCTTTCTTT; d_gene: TRBD1; j_gene: TRBJ1-1; v_gene: TRBV5-4; abundance: NA
CDR3aa: CASSPASGGAYEQYF; CDR3nt: TGTGCCAGCAGCCCCGCCTCGGGGGGCGCCTACGAGCAGTACTTC; d_gene: NA; j_gene: TRBJ2-7; v_gene: TRBV7-8; abundance: many
CDR3aa: CSARSAGVRDTQYF; CDR3nt: TGCAGTGCTAGGTCCGCGGGAGTTAGGGATACGCAGTATTTT; d_gene: TRBD2; j_gene: TRBJ2-3; v_gene: TRBV20-1; abundance: NA
CDR3aa: CASSLDRWGGQAYEQYF; CDR3nt: TGTGCCAGCAGCTTGGATCGATGGGGGGGACAAGCCTACGAGCAGTACTTC; d_gene: NA; j_gene: TRBJ2-7; v_gene: TRBV5-6; abundance: NA
CDR3aa: CASSLRRGRSNEQFF; CDR3nt: TGTGCCAGCAGCTTGAGGCGGGGTCGGAGCAATGAGCAGTTCTTC; d_gene: NA; j_gene: TRBJ2-1; v_gene: TRBV11-2; abundance: NA
CDR3aa: CASSPRSGSNQPQHF; CDR3nt: TGTGCCAGCAGCCCCCGGTCGGGGAGCAATCAGCCCCAGCATTTT; d_gene: NA; j_gene: TRBJ1-5; v_gene: TRBV7-2; abundance: NA
CDR3aa: CASSPPGREETQYF; CDR3nt: TGTGCCAGCAGCCCGCCCGGGAGGGAAGAGACCCAGTACTTC; d_gene: TRBD2; j_gene: TRBJ2-5; v_gene: TRBV7-8; abundance: NA
CDR3aa: CSVVLVGGVGYEQYF; CDR3nt: TGCAGCGTTGTTCTAGTCGGGGGAGTAGGGTACGAGCAGTACTTC; d_gene: NA; j_gene: TRBJ2-7; v_gene: TRBV29-1; abundance: NA
CDR3aa: CASSRQPGGVVYNEQFF; CDR3nt: TGTGCCAGTAGTCGCCAGCCCGGTGGAGTAGTATACAATGAGCAGTTCTTC; d_gene: NA; j_gene: TRBJ2-1; v_gene: TRBV19; abundance: NA
CDR3aa: CASSLEGDTEAFF; CDR3nt: TGTGCCAGCAGCTTAGAAGGGGACACTGAAGCTTTCTTT; d_gene: NA; j_gene: TRBJ1-1; v_gene: TRBV7-9; abundance: many
CDR3aa: CSAKEGGYEQYF; CDR3nt: TGCAGTGCTAAGGAGGGAGGCTACGAGCAGTACTTC; d_gene: NA; j_gene: TRBJ2-7; v_gene: TRBV20-1; abundance: NA
CDR3aa: CSTAVNTEAFF; CDR3nt: TGCAGCACAGCAGTGAACACTGAAGCTTTCTTT; d_gene: NA; j_gene: TRBJ1-1; v_gene: TRBV29-1; abundance: few
CDR3aa: CASRSLLGEPYTQYF; CDR3nt: TGCGCCAGCAGATCCCTTTTAGGGGAGCCTTATACGCAGTATTTT; d_gene: NA; j_gene: TRBJ2-3; v_gene: TRBV5-1; abundance: NA
CDR3aa: CASSPGGLAGGNEQFF; CDR3nt: TGTGCCAGCAGTCCGGGGGGACTAGCGGGAGGCAATGAGCAGTTCTTC; d_gene: TRBD2; j_gene: TRBJ2-1; v_gene: TRBV28; abundance: few
CDR3aa: CASSLDSRLAGEQYF; CDR3nt: TGTGCCAGCAGCTTAGACAGCAGGCTCGCGGGCGAGCAGTACTTC; d_gene: NA; j_gene: TRBJ2-7; v_gene: TRBV7-8; abundance: many
CDR3aa: CSVARSGYGYTF; CDR3nt: TGCAGCGTTGCAAGGTCGGGCTATGGCTACACCTTC; d_gene: NA; j_gene: TRBJ1-2; v_gene: TRBV29-1; abundance: NA
CDR3aa: CASSLIGGTDTQYF; CDR3nt: TGTGCCAGCAGCTTAATTGGTGGCACAGATACGCAGTATTTT; d_gene: NA; j_gene: TRBJ2-3; v_gene: TRBV9; abundance: once
CDR3aa: CASSQTAFFTDTQYF; CDR3nt: TGCGCCAGCAGCCAGACAGCATTTTTCACAGATACGCAGTATTTT; d_gene: NA; j_gene: TRBJ2-3; v_gene: TRBV5-1; abundance: NA
CDR3aa: CSASGSPSYNEQFF; CDR3nt: TGCAGCGCCAGCGGGAGTCCCTCCTACAATGAGCAGTTCTTC; d_gene: TRBD2; j_gene: TRBJ2-1; v_gene: TRBV29-1; abundance: NA
CDR3aa: CASRDGTSGETQYF; CDR3nt: TGTGCCAGCAGGGACGGGACTAGCGGCGAGACCCAGTACTTC; d_gene: TRBD2; j_gene: TRBJ2-5; v_gene: TRBV6-2/TRBV6-3; abundance: many
CDR3aa: CANSFVGQGYQPQHF; CDR3nt: TGTGCCAACAGTTTCGTCGGACAGGGGTATCAGCCCCAGCATTTT; d_gene: TRBD1; j_gene: TRBJ1-5; v_gene: TRBV6-5; abundance: NA
CDR3aa: CASSESLGNTEAFF; CDR3nt: TGTGCCAGCAGTGAAAGCTTGGGGAACACTGAAGCTTTCTTT; d_gene: NA; j_gene: TRBJ1-1; v_gene: TRBV6-1; abundance: few
CDR3aa: CASSQPGTSGEQYF; CDR3nt: TGTGCCAGCAGTCAGCCCGGGACTAGCGGGGAGCAGTACTTC; d_gene: TRBD2; j_gene: TRBJ2-7; v_gene: TRBV28; abundance: many
CDR3aa: CASSSVHSNQPQHF; CDR3nt: TGTGCCAGCAGTTCAGTCCATAGCAATCAGCCCCAGCATTTT; d_gene: NA; j_gene: TRBJ1-5; v_gene: TRBV6-5; abundance: many
CDR3aa: CASSRNRAPVVYGYTF; CDR3nt: TGTGCCAGCAGCCGGAACCGGGCCCCGGTCGTCTATGGCTACACCTTC; d_gene: NA; j_gene: TRBJ1-2; v_gene: TRBV7-9; abundance: NA